A single TCR beta chain is shown here with its context. The authors sequenced TCR beta from blood CD8+ and CD4+ T cells. Germline values: CDR1 LGHNA, CDR2 YNFKEQ. The CDR3 is 16 residues long. V lost 0 bases to trimming and J lost 0 bases, with 9 bases between them. The sample is drawn from a study of CD8 T cells in Susac syndrome. Reverse transcription used roughly 0.45 to 1 ug RNA and random hexamers. MiXCR, applied by TCRdb to the immunoSEQ multiplex PCR reads, yields one record per CDR3 protein. This table has about 200,000 distinct CDR3 sequences, 85% to 95% appearing once. The sequence was obtained from a human donor with multiple sclerosis. The chain is built from TRBV4-2 and TRBJ2-1; D call uncertain. The sequenced material came from CD4+ T cells from PBMCs. The CDR3 DNA sequence: TGTGCCAGCAGCCAAGAAGATGAAAGCTCCTACAATGAGCAGTTCTTC. Translated, it gives CASSQEDESSYNEQFF.